Listed below are T cell receptor beta chains from one sample, sequenced in a study of Tregs in tolerant kidney transplant recipients. The repertoire was sequenced with immunoSEQ multiplex PCR; TCRdb's copy has only in-frame clones and lacks some. The profile shows 68,000 or so clones, about 83% of them singletons. The sample taken for sequencing was CD4+ T cells from blood. These receptors were obtained from a human donor in good health. Both conserved end residues are part of each CDR3. A D gene is named only where the DNA matches it firmly. Size is omitted from some rows. Given values are once, few, many or a class for expanded clones.

size: once
D: .
V: TRBV5-1
J: TRBJ2-5
CDR3: CASSDASGAQETQYF
DNA: TGCGCCAGCAGCGACGCGTCGGGGGCCCAAGAGACCCAGTACTTC

size: .
D: .
V: TRBV29-1
J: TRBJ2-3
CDR3: CSVSAPSGQYF
DNA: TGCAGCGTTTCGGCCCCATCTGGGCAGTATTTT

size: once
D: TRBD1
V: TRBV7-2
J: TRBJ1-4
CDR3: CASSLRGQGNEKLFF
DNA: TGTGCCAGCTCCCTCCGAGGACAGGGTAATGAAAAACTGTTTTTT

size: .
D: .
V: TRBV18
J: TRBJ2-2
CDR3: CASSPTAPELFF
DNA: TGTGCCAGCTCACCAACCGCACCCGAGCTGTTTTTT

size: once
D: TRBD2
V: TRBV5-1
J: TRBJ2-3
CDR3: CASSLYYRTSGYTDTQYF
DNA: TGCGCCAGCAGCCTATACTACCGGACTAGCGGATACACAGATACGCAGTATTTT

size: .
D: .
V: TRBV7-2
J: TRBJ1-2
CDR3: CASSPMGAYGGYTF
DNA: TGTGCCAGCAGCCCTATGGGGGCTTACGGTGGCTACACCTTC

size: .
D: .
V: TRBV15
J: TRBJ2-4
CDR3: CATSRDQGVGAKNIQYF
DNA: TGTGCCACCAGCAGAGATCAAGGCGTGGGAGCCAAAAACATTCAGTACTTC

size: .
D: TRBD2
V: TRBV4-2
J: TRBJ2-1
CDR3: CASSQDRASGRVRNNEQFF
DNA: TGTGCCAGCAGCCAAGATAGGGCTAGCGGGAGAGTTCGGAACAATGAGCAGTTCTTC

size: many
D: .
V: TRBV9
J: TRBJ1-1
CDR3: CASSVARGGDTEAFF
DNA: TGTGCCAGCAGCGTAGCAAGAGGGGGAGACACTGAAGCTTTCTTT

size: .
D: .
V: TRBV5-4
J: TRBJ2-3
CDR3: CASSTRGTDTQYF
DNA: TGTGCCAGCAGCACCAGGGGCACAGATACGCAGTATTTT

size: .
D: .
V: TRBV5-1
J: TRBJ2-1
CDR3: CASNRGGQDNEQFF
DNA: TGCGCCAGCAATAGGGGGGGCCAGGACAATGAGCAGTTCTTC

size: .
D: .
V: TRBV12-5
J: TRBJ2-3
CDR3: CASGLNTQYF
DNA: TGTGCTAGTGGCCTGAATACGCAGTATTTT

size: .
D: .
V: TRBV15
J: TRBJ1-5
CDR3: CATSRSVKSNQPQHF
DNA: TGTGCCACCAGCCGTTCAGTCAAGTCCAATCAGCCCCAGCATTTT

size: .
D: .
V: TRBV11-2
J: TRBJ1-2
CDR3: CASSLSHRSNYYGYTF
DNA: TGTGCCAGCAGTCTTAGTCATAGGTCTAACTACTATGGCTACACCTTC

size: .
D: .
V: TRBV6-6
J: TRBJ2-7
CDR3: CASSRGSEQYF
DNA: TGTGCCAGCAGCCGAGGTTCCGAGCAGTACTTC

size: once
D: TRBD2
V: TRBV6-1
J: TRBJ2-7
CDR3: CASSESGLADYEQYF
DNA: TGTGCCAGCAGTGAATCCGGGCTAGCGGACTACGAGCAGTACTTC

size: .
D: .
V: TRBV7-2
J: TRBJ1-1
CDR3: CASSHRGGQVFF
DNA: TGTGCCAGCAGTCACCGCGGGGGGCAAGTTTTCTTT

size: .
D: TRBD1
V: TRBV5-6
J: TRBJ2-3
CDR3: CASGDRGRADTQYF
DNA: TGTGCCAGCGGGGACAGGGGGCGCGCAGATACGCAGTATTTT

size: .
D: .
V: TRBV19
J: TRBJ2-3
CDR3: CASSMAASTDTQYF
DNA: TGTGCCAGTAGTATGGCGGCGAGCACAGATACGCAGTATTTT

size: .
D: .
V: TRBV11-3
J: TRBJ2-1
CDR3: CASSLGPGLGGNEQFF
DNA: TGTGCCAGCAGCTTAGGCCCCGGACTGGGGGGTAATGAGCAGTTCTTC

size: .
D: .
V: TRBV5-1
J: TRBJ2-3
CDR3: CASSLGRGTDTQYF
DNA: TGCGCCAGCAGCTTGGGGAGGGGAACAGATACGCAGTATTTT

size: .
D: .
V: TRBV2
J: TRBJ1-2
CDR3: CATRGSYDYTF
DNA: TGTGCCACCCGGGGCAGTTACGACTACACCTTC

size: once
D: .
V: TRBV5-1
J: TRBJ1-4
CDR3: CASSLWGGNEKLFF
DNA: TGCGCCAGCAGCCTGTGGGGAGGTAATGAAAAACTGTTTTTT

size: once
D: .
V: TRBV6-5
J: TRBJ2-3
CDR3: CASRPAVTTDTQYF
DNA: TGTGCCAGCAGACCAGCGGTGACTACAGATACGCAGTATTTT

size: many
D: TRBD1
V: TRBV5-6
J: TRBJ2-6
CDR3: CASSRRQGATGANVLTF
DNA: TGTGCCAGCAGCCGAAGACAGGGGGCTACTGGGGCCAACGTCCTGACTTTC

size: .
D: .
V: TRBV10-2
J: TRBJ1-5
CDR3: CASSESALVGGESNQPQHF
DNA: TGCGCCAGCAGTGAGTCGGCTCTGGTGGGGGGAGAAAGCAATCAGCCCCAGCATTTT